These 6 T cell receptor beta chains were all obtained from the same sample, sequenced in a study of T cells after yellow fever vaccination. Each CDR3 protein gets one entry after TCRdb re-called the 5' RACE reads with MiXCR. This table holds roughly 60,000 distinct CDR3 sequences, roughly 6.9% found once. The sequences come from CD8+ T cells sorted from PBMCs, collected on the day of the first yellow fever vaccination. These TCRs come from a man between 18 and 29 years old who received the YFV17D yellow fever vaccine.

The rearrangement joins TRBV7-8 to TRBJ1-2; TRBD1 matches at 9 bases. Germline trimming cut 5 bases from V and 6 bases from J; bases unmatched to any gene: 13. Germline lookup yields CDR1 SGHVS and CDR2 FQNEAQ. The CDR3 consists of 16 residues. The CDR3 protein is CASSPPPGTGLHGYTF. The CDR3 DNA reads as TGTGCCAGCAGCCCGCCCCCCGGGACAGGGCTCCATGGCTACACCTTC.

This clonotype has at least ten counts. J is TRBJ2-7 and V is TRBV27; D gene uncertain. Trimming cost V 2 bases and J 2 bases, with 10 bases left between them. The CDR3 runs to 14 residues. Germline V gene lookup returns CDR1 MNHEY and CDR2 SMNVEV (reference sequence). The CDR3 reads CASSLNVQTYEQYV. The CDR3, as DNA: TGTGCCAGCAGTTTAAATGTACAGACCTACGAGCAGTACGTC.

The rearrangement links TRBV5-1 to TRBJ1-2, with 8 bases matching TRBD1. V lost 2 bases and J lost 3; bases outside the gene matches: 3. The CDR3 has 14 residues. Germline lookup yields CDR1 SGHRS and CDR2 YFSETQ. DNA of the CDR3: TGCGCCAGCAGCTTCCCGGGACAGGACTATGGCTACACCTTC. Its translation: CASSFPGQDYGYTF.

This CDR3 reads CASSISPGQGPHEQFF. The CDR3, as DNA: TGTGCCAGCAGCATAAGCCCGGGACAGGGCCCCCATGAGCAGTTCTTC. The V call is TRBV7-9, the J call TRBJ2-1, with 9 bases lining up with TRBD1. The CDR3 totals 16 residues. The V segment lost 5 bases and the J segment 8 bases; nucleotides outside the gene matches: 13. Germline V gene lookup returns CDR1 SEHNR and CDR2 FQNEAQ (reference sequence).

This clonotype was observed a few times. The chain combines TRBV7-6 with TRBJ1-4; D is unclear. The V end lost 4 bases, the J end lost 11 bases, and 8 bases lay between the germline ends. The CDR3 is 11 residues long. Germline assignment: CDR1 SGHVS and CDR2 FNYEAQ. The CDR3 loop reads CASSSGRKLFF. CDR3 nucleotide sequence: TGTGCCAGCAGCTCGGGGAGGAAACTGTTTTTT.

This rearrangement joins TRBV7-9 to TRBJ1-5; D perhaps matches TRBD1 (5 bases). V shed 5 bases and J shed 4 bases, with 15 bases lying between them. The germline CDR1 and CDR2 sequences are SEHNR and FQNEAQ (reference sequence). The CDR3 spans 15 residues. The CDR3 spells CASSHSETENQPQHF. CDR3 nucleotide sequence: TGTGCCAGCAGCCACTCCGAGACAGAGAATCAGCCCCAGCATTTT. Full variable domain (rest looked up from reference TRBV7-9 and TRBJ1-5): DTGVSQNPRHKITKRGQNVTFRCDPISEHNRLYWYRQTLGQGPEFLTYFQNEAQLEKSRLLSDRFSAERPKGSFSTLEIQRTEQGDSAMYLCASSHSETENQPQHFGDGTRLSIL.